This T cell receptor (beta chain) was captured by sequencing in a study of cytomegalovirus exposure and HLA in healthy donors (dated by TCRdb to about 2017). Broadly, across the study: In an earlier analysis of roughly 590 of the donors, around 300 Gb of sequence data and roughly 100 million unique TCR beta sequences from 180 million or so T cells were reported. Of the approximately 400 genotyped donors, about 80% fell in the genetic ancestry cluster associated with self-reported Caucasian donors. On average, around 200,000 unique TCR beta nucleotide sequences were sequenced per donor among 300 to 500 genotyped donors of the cohort, with around 19% of those sequences being non-productive. Donor age, sex, ethnicity and CMV serostatus were compiled together with the repertoire data. The later analysis used no new phenotypic data to find candidate immune exposures, relying instead on TCR beta sequences and their occurrence across donors. HLA typing included class I and class II loci at four-digit resolution. The number of donors typed differed by locus, with about 629-630 for A, B, C, DRB1 and DQB1, around 500 for DQA1, over 600 for DPA1, and around 460 for DPB1. In an earlier analysis of roughly 540 of the donors, high-throughput TCR beta sequencing was used to judge whether each TCR beta V gene segment behaved as functional or pseudogenic. The study combined high-throughput TCR immunosequencing, statistical association of individual TCRs with disease status, and machine learning to predict cytomegalovirus infection status. An early release that covered roughly 600 HLA-typed donors contained about 300 gigabases of sequencing data and 65 million to 100 million unique TCR sequences. About five DR-DQ haplotypes were handled as single units for association and clustering because linkage in the cohort was strong. A later analysis re-examined previously published TCR beta repertoires from more than 650 donors and added high-resolution HLA genotyping to investigate patterns of TCR occurrence. The study profiled the T cell repertoires of 500 to 800 subjects by immunosequencing and related them to cytomegalovirus serostatus. Along with the approximately 670-subject first cohort, a separate validation cohort of over a hundred different subjects was used. The study aimed to test whether signatures of past pathogen exposure could be identified by cataloging public T cell receptors. In a later genetic analysis, genome-wide SNP genotypes for 398 of the 666 donors were used, and that subset was treated as a discovery cohort. Every repertoire in the discovery cohort had been generated on one and the same sequencing platform.

To note about this clone: Its recognized antigen is unknown. No quality values exist for individual bases; no much larger clone is one base distant.

Library prep was done by the immunoSEQ multiplex PCR assay. The multiplex PCR relied on a mix of 60 forward primers for TCR Vbeta segments and 13 reverse primers for TCR Jbeta segments. A multiplex PCR assay on genomic DNA amplified the CDR3 region of rearranged TCR beta genes. Amplified TCR beta libraries were sequenced as 87-base-pair reads on the Illumina HiSeq System. Per the original workflow: In a later analysis, tens of millions of unique TCR beta chains were counted across the approximately 620 repertoires, and approximately 11 million of these chains were shared by at least two donors. To remove PCR and sequencing errors, raw reads were error-corrected and collapsed into unique sequences using a nearest-neighbor algorithm that merged closely related sequences. Alignment of CDR3 sequences to IMGT reference sequences was used to assign V, D and J gene segments. For a sequence to be retained, at least a six-nucleotide match to both a V gene segment and a J gene segment was required. A rearrangement was called productive if the CDR3 had no stop codons and remained in frame with V and J, and every other rearrangement was called non-productive. Following IMGT convention, CDR3 was defined as the stretch from the second conserved V-encoded cysteine up to the conserved J-encoded phenylalanine. The earlier analysis of about 560 of the donors excluded any sequence lacking an unambiguous match to a single V gene segment. An earlier analysis of 550 to 650 of the donors classified V segments as functional when productive rearrangements were above 56.7% and as segregating when the standard deviation between donors was above 5%. A statistical classification framework was built for diagnosing cytomegalovirus status from the catalog of TCR beta chain sequences. A later analysis assigned V and J genes by comparing TCR nucleotide sequences with IMGT/GENE-DB human TR gene sequences. The TCRdist pipeline was used in a later analysis to assign CDR3 sequences and most-parsimonious VDJ recombination scenarios. A later analysis defined each TCR beta chain by its CDR3 amino acid sequence plus V-gene family, and excluded reads lacking a unique V-gene family. As a way to deal with suspected cross-contamination and a sequencing artifact, a later analysis dropped more than 500 nucleotide sequences that were highly shared and had low generation probability. For each public chain, a later analysis derived a clonal expansion index from normalized ranks of inferred template counts within each repertoire. In a later analysis, generation probabilities were computed using a VDJ recombination model fitted to out-of-frame rearrangements, and the results were checked against IGoR. A later analysis scored TCR-TCR, TCR-HLA and TCR-CMV co-occurrence with hypergeometric tests, applying a repertoire-size bias correction to TCR pairs. To estimate false discovery rates, a later analysis permuted the HLA or CMV assignments 20 times. In a later analysis, co-occurring TCRs were grouped using DBSCAN, and TCRdist sequence similarity was added for clustering within HLA-allele-positive subsets. Co-occurrence clustering excluded repertoires with fewer than 30,000 or more than 120,000 public chains, plus five with anomalous nucleotide sharing. Imported from immuneACCESS, the table was reduced by TCRdb to in-frame sequences with V and J called. These copies leave out some clones; in studies compared against another copy, an unresolved V gene accounts for under half, and the cause of the remainder is not known. V and J calls and clone size come straight from that table; D and trimming were deduced from the DNA. This sample gives about 160,000 clones in total; 75% of them show up just once. The ten top clones hold under 1.5% of the sample.

The cohort was made up of roughly 670 healthy bone marrow donors. At the time of sampling, every cohort member was nominally healthy, though immune exposures that went unrecorded were likely present. The donor was CMV seronegative and was included in the group of 352 seronegative cohort members. A peripheral blood sample was collected from each donor, and TCR beta sequencing was performed on peripheral blood mononuclear cells. The Qiagen DNeasy Blood Extraction Kit was used to extract genomic DNA from the blood cell samples. General study outcomes and caveats: In a later analysis, TCR association rates were found to vary across HLA loci, with the most associated TCRs seen for DRB1 alleles and the fewest for HLA-C alleles. V-gene and J-gene trimming of TCR beta chains was associated with a missense DCLRE1C variant in a later genetic analysis, and the association was replicated in an independent cohort. An earlier analysis of approximately 570 of the donors showed that most TCR beta V segments appeared in productive rearrangements either about 87% or about 30% of the time, which broadly matched IMGT annotations. In a later analysis, HLA-associated TCR beta chains showed more clonal expansion and lower generation probabilities than non-associated chains that were equally common. A later analysis found that most CMV-associated TCR beta chains appeared HLA-restricted, with HLA associations seemingly driven largely by CMV exposure. A further reported finding was that TCR beta sequences accurately predicted the HLA-A and HLA-B alleles for most subjects in the first cohort. A total of 150 to 200 TCR beta chains were listed by the study as associated with cytomegalovirus. The classifier was reported to diagnose cytomegalovirus status with high specificity and sensitivity in both the original and validation cohorts. Because HLA typing was missing for some donors at each locus, association tests included only the typed subset. While some public TCRs were present in many individuals, most TCR sequences turned up only very rarely across donors. Several of the top co-occurrence clusters appeared to be linked to parvovirus B19, influenza, CMV and Epstein-Barr virus, according to a later analysis. Immune exposure information for the cohort was limited to CMV serostatus. A few of the identified cytomegalovirus-associated TCR beta chains were confirmed in vitro to be specific for cytomegalovirus antigens. Sequencing depth was assumed to be roughly uniform across donors in the presence/absence analyses, though that assumption may not hold. Specific HLA alleles were associated with about 17,000 TCR beta sequences at a false discovery rate of 0.05 in a later analysis. When HLA alleles, especially DR and DQ, strongly co-occurred, attributing TCR associations to individual alleles was difficult. Compared with the roughly 670-donor mean, donors in an Asian-associated ancestry cluster had fewer N-insertions in productive TCRs, according to a later genetic analysis. Some IMGT-functional V segments, including TRBV6-2 and TRBV6-3, could not be distinguished by the 87-base-pair reads and were therefore excluded. Because counts were too low, 15 or so rarely observed V segments, including chromosome 9 orphons, were excluded from the earlier analysis of roughly 580 of the donors. The sequencing pipeline was judged likely to have produced a cluster of highly shared sequence variants as a technical artifact. The cohort was sequenced for TCR beta chains only, and without alpha or paired-chain data the features that could be detected were limited. Correlated functional status among segregating V segments might be attributable to linkage disequilibrium, but an unknown experimental factor could not be ruled out. It was suggested by the authors that the approach could potentially be generalized to other disease states and immunological phenotypes.

Cut back by 4 bases and 1 base, the V and J ends lie 10 bases apart. The CDR3 sequence holds 14 residues, the cysteine and phenylalanine included. The only DNA kept is the CDR3, 42 bases in frame from the first base. The CDR1 and CDR2 encoded by the germline V gene are SGHVS and FNYEAQ. The rearrangement joined TRBV7-6 to TRBJ1-1; the D gene is unclear. The clonotype originates from a man younger than 35 in good health and CMV-seronegative. The sequencing input was PBMCs. The sequenced DNA: TGTGCCAGCAGCTCGCTCAAGCAGAACACTGAAGCTTTCTTT. Protein translation: CASSSLKQNTEAFF.